This TCR beta chain came from a study of CD8 T cells in Susac syndrome. Random hexamers were used to reverse transcribe the RNA input (about 0.5 to 1 ug). TCRdb re-derived calls from the immunoSEQ multiplex PCR reads in MiXCR, one entry per CDR3 protein. The sample shows tens of thousands of distinct CDR3 sequences, just over 90% of them seen only once. In germline, CDR1 is SGHTA, CDR2 FQGTGA. V was shortened by 1 base and J by 5 bases, with 8 bases between the two germline ends. The length of the CDR3 is 13 residues. Sequencing of TCR beta was undertaken in CD8+ and CD4+ T cells derived from blood. The sample taken for sequencing was CD8+ T cells from PBMCs. The TCR was taken from a human donor in good health. The chain couples TRBV7-3 to TRBJ1-1; D remains ambiguous. CDR3 in amino acids: CASSLSSETEAFF. The CDR3, as DNA: TGTGCCAGCAGCTTAAGTAGTGAAACTGAAGCTTTCTTT.